Following are 3 T cell receptor beta chains from one sample sequenced in a study of T-cell reconstitution after alpha-beta-depleted transplantation in children (dated by TCRdb to about 2016). Receptor libraries were prepared by PCR. The listed sequencing device is Illumina HiSeq 2500. Molecular barcoding was employed in the preparation of TCR libraries, with unique molecular identifiers being used to normalize TCRbeta repertoire quantification. TCRdb ran its own pipeline on the public reads, namely fastp trimming at Q25 and MiXCR clone calling, and kept in-frame beta chains. Identical CDR3 protein sequences are pooled into one entry, listed with their most common genes and DNA. The sample profile shows around 700,000 distinct CDR3 sequences; around 12% of them were found once. The ten largest make up 0.79% of the sample. The treatment or condition label corresponds to: allogeneic hematopoietic cell transplantation with graft depleted of TCRalphabeta T cells and CD19 B cells.

Source: PBMCs, taken before TCRalphabeta/CD19-depleted stem cell transplant. The receptors here all came from a girl aged 2-10 years with congenital amegakaryocytic thrombocytopenia, due to receive a stem cell transplant.

As concerns this clonotype: The junction does not match germline at one end; this may be a read error. The chain has TRBV2 and TRBJ2-3; 7 bases align to TRBD2. Germline CDR1 SNHLY, CDR2 FYNNEI. There are 10 residues in the CDR3. The CDR3: CASSDGTTLF. CDR3 DNA: TGTGCCAGCAGTGACGGGACTACCCTTTTT.

Here the CDR3 DNA reads TGTGCCAGCAGCCAAGACCTTCCTGGGGAGCTGTTTTTT. It yields the protein CASSQDLPGELFF. This chain links TRBV7-2 with TRBJ2-2; D unresolved. The CDR3 totals 13 residues. V was pared by 5 bases and J by 8 bases, with 12 bases between. Looked up from germline, CDR1 is SGHTA and CDR2 is FQGNSA.

In this sample, this clonotype turned up a few times. The rearrangement links TRBV3-1 to TRBJ2-2; D is uncertain. Germline CDR1 LGHDT, CDR2 YNNKEL (reference sequence). V was cut by 2 bases and J by 6 bases, with 7 bases left in between. The CDR3 has 13 amino acids. The CDR3 sequence is CASSQFKAGELFF. The CDR3 DNA reads TGTGCCAGCAGCCAATTCAAGGCCGGGGAGCTGTTTTTT.